This record looks at one T cell receptor beta chain sequence and its context. The data stem from a study of blood T cell repertoires in COVID-19. Turning to the study itself: Samples taken during acute and convalescent COVID-19 were collected in the United States, Italy and Spain. Sources were T cells, B-cell-depleted T cells, or PBMCs; the material itself was cDNA or gDNA.

In the authors' workflow: Amplification from reference gene primers served as the basis for estimated nucleated cell counts. Sequencing was performed with immunoSEQ multiplex PCR; in TCRdb, only in-frame clones are kept and a portion is missing. D and trimming come from the DNA, and the V and J calls and clone size come from that table. The table lists about 410,000 clones, approximately 90% of them singletons. This CDR3 is 15 amino acids long. Germline loops: CDR1 MNHEY, CDR2 SVGAGI. Trimming left V 2 bases short and J 1 base short, with 11 bases between. It was during active infection that Seattle patients were enrolled and then longitudinally followed.

The chain has TRBV6-5 and TRBJ1-1; maybe TRBD1 (6 bases). The specimen was peripheral blood. The clonotype originates from a woman aged 40 to 50 with COVID-19, enrolled during active disease. The CDR3 DNA follows: TGTGCCAGCAGTTACGGGGGGGCTTCGAACACTGAAGCTTTCTTT. Translation: CASSYGGASNTEAFF.